These T cell receptor beta chains were read from a single sample in a study of blood T cells in healthy people across ages. Each CDR3 protein gets one entry after TCRdb re-called the 5' RACE reads with MiXCR. This sample has 750,000 to 1,000,000 distinct CDR3 sequences, with roughly 28% found just once. The sample was also reused in another study, on T cells of mothers and their children.

Source material: blood. The receptors were gathered from a woman between 40 and 55 years old in good health. Each CDR3 is given with its conserved first and last residue. Each record gives: D gene, V gene, J gene, clone size, CDR3 protein, CDR3 DNA. D genes are given only for firm matches. The size field is filled for only some rows; it gives once, few, many or a size class.

d_call: TRBD1
v_call: TRBV20-1
j_call: TRBJ1-1
clone_size: few
cdr3_aa: CSARDPRQGTTEAFF
cdr3_nt: TGCAGTGCTAGAGATCCTCGACAGGGTACAACTGAAGCTTTCTTT

d_call: -
v_call: TRBV6-6
j_call: TRBJ1-2
clone_size: many
cdr3_aa: CASAQDLNYGYTF
cdr3_nt: TGTGCCAGCGCACAGGATCTTAACTATGGCTACACCTTC

d_call: -
v_call: TRBV5-6
j_call: TRBJ1-5
clone_size: many
cdr3_aa: CASSYRYSGTYSNQPQHF
cdr3_nt: TGTGCCAGCAGCTACAGGTACAGCGGGACTTATAGCAATCAGCCCCAGCATTTT

d_call: -
v_call: TRBV7-9
j_call: TRBJ1-3
clone_size: -
cdr3_aa: CASSGAWTGGNTIYF
cdr3_nt: TGTGCCAGCAGCGGCGCATGGACGGGTGGAAACACCATATATTTT

d_call: -
v_call: TRBV6-2/TRBV6-3
j_call: TRBJ2-1
clone_size: few
cdr3_aa: CASSYGGGPYNEQFF
cdr3_nt: TGTGCCAGCAGTTATGGTGGGGGGCCCTACAATGAGCAGTTCTTC

d_call: TRBD2
v_call: TRBV7-2
j_call: TRBJ2-3
clone_size: many
cdr3_aa: CASSTGGLIPDTQYF
cdr3_nt: TGTGCCAGCAGCACGGGGGGGCTAATCCCAGATACGCAGTATTTT

d_call: -
v_call: TRBV20-1
j_call: TRBJ1-1
clone_size: many
cdr3_aa: CSARSVSEGTEAFF
cdr3_nt: TGCAGTGCTAGAAGCGTCTCAGAGGGCACTGAAGCTTTCTTT

d_call: TRBD2
v_call: TRBV7-3
j_call: TRBJ2-3
clone_size: few
cdr3_aa: CASRQGTSGDTQYF
cdr3_nt: TGTGCCAGCAGGCAGGGGACTAGCGGAGATACGCAGTATTTT

d_call: -
v_call: TRBV28
j_call: TRBJ1-2
clone_size: once
cdr3_aa: CASTIVGRRRGYTF
cdr3_nt: TGTGCCAGCACAATAGTCGGCCGACGGAGAGGCTACACCTTC

d_call: -
v_call: TRBV6-6
j_call: TRBJ2-7
clone_size: many
cdr3_aa: CASSYSEWGDYEQYF
cdr3_nt: TGTGCCAGCAGTTACTCGGAGTGGGGTGACTACGAGCAGTACTTC

d_call: -
v_call: TRBV4-1
j_call: TRBJ2-7
clone_size: -
cdr3_aa: CASSPGRGNYYEQYF
cdr3_nt: TGCGCCAGCAGTCCGGGACGGGGAAATTACTACGAGCAGTACTTC

d_call: -
v_call: TRBV9
j_call: TRBJ1-1
clone_size: -
cdr3_aa: CASSVATAGTTEAFF
cdr3_nt: TGTGCCAGCAGCGTAGCTACCGCAGGGACCACTGAAGCTTTCTTT

d_call: -
v_call: TRBV30
j_call: TRBJ2-6
clone_size: many
cdr3_aa: CAGGAHFSGANVLTF
cdr3_nt: TGTGCCGGGGGGGCCCACTTCTCTGGGGCCAACGTCCTGACTTTC

d_call: -
v_call: TRBV28
j_call: TRBJ1-2
clone_size: -
cdr3_aa: CASSYRPPNAGYTF
cdr3_nt: TGTGCCAGCAGTTATAGGCCCCCGAACGCTGGCTACACCTTC

d_call: -
v_call: TRBV5-1
j_call: TRBJ2-6
clone_size: -
cdr3_aa: CASSPGGGTGANVQTF
cdr3_nt: TGCGCCAGCAGCCCGGGAGGGGGCACTGGGGCCAACGTCCAGACTTTC

d_call: TRBD2
v_call: TRBV27
j_call: TRBJ2-3
clone_size: -
cdr3_aa: CASSLYLAGVGDTQYF
cdr3_nt: TGTGCCAGCAGTTTATACCTAGCGGGAGTAGGAGATACGCAGTATTTT

d_call: -
v_call: TRBV4-2
j_call: TRBJ2-7
clone_size: medium-sized
cdr3_aa: CASSQDWGTPSYEQYF
cdr3_nt: TGTGCCAGCAGCCAAGATTGGGGGACTCCCTCCTACGAGCAGTACTTC

d_call: -
v_call: TRBV28
j_call: TRBJ1-2
clone_size: -
cdr3_aa: CASSLPGTSRGYTF
cdr3_nt: TGTGCCAGCAGTTTACCCGGGACATCGAGGGGCTACACCTTC

d_call: -
v_call: TRBV7-8
j_call: TRBJ2-1
clone_size: many
cdr3_aa: CASSLNQRPPGYNEQFF
cdr3_nt: TGTGCCAGCAGCTTAAACCAACGACCCCCGGGCTACAATGAGCAGTTCTTC

d_call: TRBD2
v_call: TRBV29-1
j_call: TRBJ2-1
clone_size: -
cdr3_aa: CSVKLAGGLLGEQFF
cdr3_nt: TGCAGCGTTAAGCTAGCGGGGGGACTCCTGGGTGAGCAGTTCTTC

d_call: -
v_call: TRBV7-9
j_call: TRBJ1-2
clone_size: -
cdr3_aa: CASSLGSQEPYGYTF
cdr3_nt: TGTGCCAGCAGCTTAGGGTCTCAGGAACCCTATGGCTACACCTTC

d_call: -
v_call: TRBV7-2
j_call: TRBJ2-5
clone_size: many
cdr3_aa: CASSSMAGETQYF
cdr3_nt: TGTGCCAGCAGCTCCATGGCGGGGGAGACCCAGTACTTC

d_call: -
v_call: TRBV7-2
j_call: TRBJ1-5
clone_size: -
cdr3_aa: CASSSQPGRTQHF
cdr3_nt: TGTGCCAGCAGCTCGCAGCCGGGACGGACCCAGCATTTT

d_call: -
v_call: TRBV7-2
j_call: TRBJ2-5
clone_size: -
cdr3_aa: CASSRQTRQETQYF
cdr3_nt: TGTGCCAGCAGCCGCCAGACACGTCAAGAGACCCAGTACTTC

d_call: -
v_call: TRBV5-1
j_call: TRBJ2-1
clone_size: -
cdr3_aa: CASSLPSIGGRSSYNEQFF
cdr3_nt: TGCGCCAGCAGCTTGCCCTCGATCGGCGGGCGAAGCTCCTACAATGAGCAGTTCTTC

d_call: -
v_call: TRBV15
j_call: TRBJ2-1
clone_size: -
cdr3_aa: CATSNWSSYNEQFF
cdr3_nt: TGTGCCACCAGCAATTGGAGCTCCTACAATGAGCAGTTCTTC

d_call: -
v_call: TRBV7-8
j_call: TRBJ2-5
clone_size: -
cdr3_aa: CTSSFQHEETQYF
cdr3_nt: TGTACCAGCAGCTTCCAGCACGAGGAGACCCAGTACTTC

d_call: -
v_call: TRBV7-9
j_call: TRBJ2-7
clone_size: many
cdr3_aa: CASSLLGDEQYF
cdr3_nt: TGTGCCAGCAGCTTATTGGGGGACGAGCAGTACTTC

d_call: -
v_call: TRBV29-1
j_call: TRBJ1-1
clone_size: -
cdr3_aa: CSVEDTGGGTEAFF
cdr3_nt: TGCAGCGTTGAAGATACGGGGGGAGGCACTGAAGCTTTCTTT

d_call: TRBD2
v_call: TRBV5-4
j_call: TRBJ2-4
clone_size: many
cdr3_aa: CASSLAGGADKNIQYF
cdr3_nt: TGTGCCAGCAGCTTGGCCGGGGGGGCCGATAAAAACATTCAGTACTTC

d_call: -
v_call: TRBV7-9
j_call: TRBJ1-4
clone_size: few
cdr3_aa: CASSLTGIIKNPTNEKLFF
cdr3_nt: TGTGCCAGCAGCTTAACCGGGATCATCAAAAATCCAACTAATGAAAAACTGTTTTTT

d_call: TRBD2
v_call: TRBV6-5
j_call: TRBJ2-1
clone_size: many
cdr3_aa: CASSYSGLAAKPGEQFF
cdr3_nt: TGTGCCAGCAGTTACTCGGGACTAGCGGCTAAACCGGGTGAGCAGTTCTTC

d_call: -
v_call: TRBV9
j_call: TRBJ1-6
clone_size: few
cdr3_aa: CASSGGSGRPYNSPLHF
cdr3_nt: TGTGCCAGCAGCGGGGGGAGCGGCAGGCCGTATAATTCACCCCTCCACTTT

d_call: -
v_call: TRBV20-1
j_call: TRBJ1-2
clone_size: few
cdr3_aa: CSARDLAANYGYTF
cdr3_nt: TGCAGTGCTAGAGATCTCGCAGCCAACTATGGCTACACCTTC

d_call: TRBD2
v_call: TRBV5-1
j_call: TRBJ2-7
clone_size: -
cdr3_aa: CASSKTSGQAEQYF
cdr3_nt: TGCGCCAGCTCCAAGACTAGCGGCCAGGCCGAGCAGTACTTC

d_call: -
v_call: TRBV7-8
j_call: TRBJ2-3
clone_size: -
cdr3_aa: CASSLGPIDTQYF
cdr3_nt: TGTGCCAGCAGCTTGGGACCTATAGATACGCAGTATTTT

d_call: -
v_call: TRBV14
j_call: TRBJ2-5
clone_size: few
cdr3_aa: CASGGAGRETQYF
cdr3_nt: TGTGCCAGCGGCGGGGCAGGTCGTGAGACCCAGTACTTC

d_call: TRBD1
v_call: TRBV12-3/TRBV12-4
j_call: TRBJ2-7
clone_size: many
cdr3_aa: CASRPGQGAPGEQYF
cdr3_nt: TGTGCCAGCAGACCGGGACAGGGGGCGCCGGGCGAGCAGTACTTC

d_call: -
v_call: TRBV11-1
j_call: TRBJ2-1
clone_size: few
cdr3_aa: CASTPGTANEQFF
cdr3_nt: TGTGCCAGCACACCAGGGACCGCCAATGAGCAGTTCTTC

d_call: -
v_call: TRBV7-8
j_call: TRBJ1-2
clone_size: -
cdr3_aa: CASSLAGRGCYTF
cdr3_nt: TGTGCCAGCAGCTTAGCAGGCCGGGGCTGCTACACCTTC

d_call: -
v_call: TRBV5-1
j_call: TRBJ2-7
clone_size: -
cdr3_aa: CASGLGPTMDHEQYF
cdr3_nt: TGCGCCAGCGGCTTGGGACCGACTATGGACCACGAGCAGTACTTC

d_call: TRBD2
v_call: TRBV12-3/TRBV12-4
j_call: TRBJ2-1
clone_size: -
cdr3_aa: CASSSGLAVSYNEQFF
cdr3_nt: TGTGCCAGCAGTAGCGGACTAGCGGTATCCTACAATGAGCAGTTCTTC

d_call: -
v_call: TRBV6-2/TRBV6-3
j_call: TRBJ2-5
clone_size: -
cdr3_aa: CAGSGGQATQYF
cdr3_nt: TGTGCCGGATCCGGGGGGCAGGCGACCCAGTACTTC

d_call: -
v_call: TRBV3-1
j_call: TRBJ1-1
clone_size: -
cdr3_aa: CASSQGAARRGTEAFF
cdr3_nt: TGTGCCAGCAGCCAAGGGGCGGCCAGACGAGGAACTGAAGCTTTCTTT

d_call: TRBD2
v_call: TRBV5-1
j_call: TRBJ2-1
clone_size: -
cdr3_aa: CASSETSGSYNGQFF
cdr3_nt: TGCGCCAGCAGCGAGACTAGCGGGTCCTACAATGGGCAGTTCTTC

d_call: -
v_call: TRBV4-1
j_call: TRBJ1-5
clone_size: -
cdr3_aa: CASSQEGRGNQPQHF
cdr3_nt: TGCGCCAGCAGCCAAGAAGGGAGGGGGAATCAGCCCCAGCATTTT

d_call: -
v_call: TRBV5-1
j_call: TRBJ2-2
clone_size: -
cdr3_aa: CASGLTGNTGELFF
cdr3_nt: TGCGCCAGCGGCTTGACGGGGAACACCGGGGAGCTGTTTTTT

d_call: TRBD1
v_call: TRBV30
j_call: TRBJ2-1
clone_size: -
cdr3_aa: CAAGDRGYNEQFF
cdr3_nt: TGTGCCGCCGGGGACAGGGGTTACAATGAGCAGTTCTTC

d_call: -
v_call: TRBV7-2
j_call: TRBJ2-4
clone_size: -
cdr3_aa: CASSLVAGNENIQYF
cdr3_nt: TGTGCCAGCAGCTTAGTGGCAGGAAACGAAAACATTCAGTACTTC

d_call: -
v_call: TRBV7-2
j_call: TRBJ2-7
clone_size: -
cdr3_aa: CASSLMDPYEQYF
cdr3_nt: TGTGCCAGCAGCTTAATGGACCCTTACGAGCAGTACTTC

d_call: -
v_call: TRBV29-1
j_call: TRBJ1-2
clone_size: -
cdr3_aa: CSVESLGVGYGYTF
cdr3_nt: TGCAGCGTTGAATCCCTAGGGGTAGGCTATGGCTACACCTTC